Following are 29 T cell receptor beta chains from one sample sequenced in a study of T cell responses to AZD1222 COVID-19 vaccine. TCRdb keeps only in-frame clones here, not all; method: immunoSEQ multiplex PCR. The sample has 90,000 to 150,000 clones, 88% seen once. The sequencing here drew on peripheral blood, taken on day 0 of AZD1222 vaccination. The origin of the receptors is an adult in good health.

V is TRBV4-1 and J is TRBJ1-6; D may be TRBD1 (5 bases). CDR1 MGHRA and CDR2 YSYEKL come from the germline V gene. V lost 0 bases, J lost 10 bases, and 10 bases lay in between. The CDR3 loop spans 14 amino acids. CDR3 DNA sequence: TGCGCCAGCAGCCAAGAATTGGGGGAATCACCCCTCCACTTT. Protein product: CASSQELGESPLHF.

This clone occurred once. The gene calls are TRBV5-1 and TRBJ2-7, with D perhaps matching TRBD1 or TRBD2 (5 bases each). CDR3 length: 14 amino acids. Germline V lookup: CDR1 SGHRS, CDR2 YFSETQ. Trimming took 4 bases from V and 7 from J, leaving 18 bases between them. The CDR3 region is CASSPAWGRHEQYF. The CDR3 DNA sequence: TGCGCCAGCAGCCCGGCGTGGGGACGGCATGAGCAGTACTTC.

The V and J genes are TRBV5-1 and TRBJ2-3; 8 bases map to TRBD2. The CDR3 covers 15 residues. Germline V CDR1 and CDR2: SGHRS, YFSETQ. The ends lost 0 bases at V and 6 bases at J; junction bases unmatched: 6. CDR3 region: CASSLAGTRLDTQYF. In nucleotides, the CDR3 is TGCGCCAGCAGCTTGGCCGGGACTAGGTTGGATACGCAGTATTTT.

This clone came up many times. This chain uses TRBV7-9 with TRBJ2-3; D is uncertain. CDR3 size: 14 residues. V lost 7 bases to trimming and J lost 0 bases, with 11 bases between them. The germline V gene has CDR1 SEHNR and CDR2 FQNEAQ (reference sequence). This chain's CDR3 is CASTPGYSTDTQYF. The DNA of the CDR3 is TGTGCCAGCACCCCGGGTTACAGCACAGATACGCAGTATTTT.

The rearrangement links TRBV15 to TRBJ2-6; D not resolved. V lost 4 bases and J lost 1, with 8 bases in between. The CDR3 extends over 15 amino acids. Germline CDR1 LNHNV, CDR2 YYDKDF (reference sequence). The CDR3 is CATSKPGSGANVLTF. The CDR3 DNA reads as TGTGCCACCAGCAAGCCCGGGTCTGGGGCCAACGTCCTGACTTTC.

The DNA for the CDR3 is TGTGCCATCAGTGGGGTAGCCCGGGGCACAGATACGCAGTATTTT. Translation gives CAISGVARGTDTQYF. The J gene is TRBJ2-3, the V gene TRBV10-3, with D unclear. This CDR3 comprises 15 residues. Between the trimmed V and J ends, which lost 4 bases and 1 base, there was a span of 12 bases. CDR1 is ENHRY and CDR2 is SYGVKD in the germline V gene.

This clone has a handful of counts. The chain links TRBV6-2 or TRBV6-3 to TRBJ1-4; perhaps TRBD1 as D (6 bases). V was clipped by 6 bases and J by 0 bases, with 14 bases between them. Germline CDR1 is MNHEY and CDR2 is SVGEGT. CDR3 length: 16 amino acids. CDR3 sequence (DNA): TGTGCCAGCAGCGGCGACAGGACTTCAACTAATGAAAAACTGTTTTTT. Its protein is CASSGDRTSTNEKLFF.

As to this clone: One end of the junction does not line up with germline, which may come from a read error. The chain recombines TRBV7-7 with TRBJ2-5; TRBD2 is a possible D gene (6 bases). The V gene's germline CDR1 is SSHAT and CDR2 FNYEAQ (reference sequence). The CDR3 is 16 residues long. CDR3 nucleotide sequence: TGTGCTAGCAGCTTAGTACGGGGAGCGGGTTTGGAGACCCAGTACTTC. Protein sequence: CASSLVRGAGLETQYF. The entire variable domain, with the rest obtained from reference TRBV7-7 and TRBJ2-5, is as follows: GAGVSQSPRYKVTKRGQDVTLRCDPISSHATLYWYQQALGQGPEFLTYFNYEAQPDKSGLPSDRFSAERPEGSISTLTIQRTEQRDSAMYRCASSLVRGAGLETQYFGPGTRLLVL.

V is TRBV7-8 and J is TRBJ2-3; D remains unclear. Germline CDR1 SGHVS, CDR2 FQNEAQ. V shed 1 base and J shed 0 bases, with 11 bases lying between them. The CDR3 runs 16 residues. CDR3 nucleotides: TGTGCCAGCAGCTTAGTTGTATCCCCTAGCACAGATACGCAGTATTTT. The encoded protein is CASSLVVSPSTDTQYF. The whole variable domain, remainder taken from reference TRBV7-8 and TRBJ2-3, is GAGVSQSPRYKVAKRGQDVALRCDPISGHVSLFWYQQALGQGPEFLTYFQNEAQLDKSGLPSDRFFAERPEGSVSTLKIQRTQQEDSAVYLCASSLVVSPSTDTQYFGPGTRLTVL.

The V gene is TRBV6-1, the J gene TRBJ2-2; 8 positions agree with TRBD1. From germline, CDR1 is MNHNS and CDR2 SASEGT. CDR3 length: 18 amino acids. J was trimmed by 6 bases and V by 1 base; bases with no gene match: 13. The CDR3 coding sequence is TGTGCCAGCAGTGAAGAAGGTTACAGGGGGGTGTGGGCCGGGGAGCTGTTTTTT. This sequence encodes CASSEEGYRGVWAGELFF.

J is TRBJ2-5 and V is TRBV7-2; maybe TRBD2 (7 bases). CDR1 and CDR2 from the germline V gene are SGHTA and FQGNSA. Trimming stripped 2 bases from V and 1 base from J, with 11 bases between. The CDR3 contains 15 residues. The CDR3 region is CASSLWGGGQETQYF. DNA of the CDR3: TGTGCCAGCAGCTTATGGGGGGGCGGCCAAGAGACCCAGTACTTC. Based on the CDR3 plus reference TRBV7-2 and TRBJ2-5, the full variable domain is GAGVSQSPSNKVTEKGKDVELRCDPISGHTALYWYRQSLGQGLEFLIYFQGNSAPDKSGLPSDRFSAERTGGSVSTLTIQRTQQEDSAVYLCASSLWGGGQETQYFGPGTRLLVL.

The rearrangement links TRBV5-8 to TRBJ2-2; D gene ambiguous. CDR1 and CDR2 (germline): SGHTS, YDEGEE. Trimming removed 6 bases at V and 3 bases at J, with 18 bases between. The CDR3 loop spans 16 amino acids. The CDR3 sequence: CASNPGGPRYTGELFF. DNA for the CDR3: TGTGCCAGCAACCCGGGTGGACCTAGGTACACCGGGGAGCTGTTTTTT. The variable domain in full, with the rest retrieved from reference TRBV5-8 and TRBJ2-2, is EAGVTQSPTHLIKTRGQQATLRCSPISGHTSVYWYQQALGLGLQFLLWYDEGEERNRGNFPPRFSGRQFPNYSSELNVNALELEDSALYLCASNPGGPRYTGELFFGEGSRLTVL.

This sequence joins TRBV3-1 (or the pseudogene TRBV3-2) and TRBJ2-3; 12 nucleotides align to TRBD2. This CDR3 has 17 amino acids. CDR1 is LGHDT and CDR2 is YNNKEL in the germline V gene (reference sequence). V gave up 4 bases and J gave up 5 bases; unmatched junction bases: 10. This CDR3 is CASSPAWTSGVRDTQYF. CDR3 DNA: TGTGCCAGCAGCCCTGCCTGGACTAGCGGGGTTAGAGATACGCAGTATTTT.

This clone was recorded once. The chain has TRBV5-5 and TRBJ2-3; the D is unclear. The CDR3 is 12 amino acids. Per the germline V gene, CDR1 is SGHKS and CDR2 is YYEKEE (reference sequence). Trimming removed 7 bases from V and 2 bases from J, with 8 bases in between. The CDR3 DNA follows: TGTGCCAGCGACGCTAACACAGATACGCAGTATTTT. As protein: CASDANTDTQYF.

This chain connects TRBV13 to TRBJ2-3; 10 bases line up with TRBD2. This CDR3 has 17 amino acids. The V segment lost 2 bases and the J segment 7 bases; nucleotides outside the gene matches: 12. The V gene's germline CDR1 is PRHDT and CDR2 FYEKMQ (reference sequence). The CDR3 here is CASSLSPGTSEAHTQYF. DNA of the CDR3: TGTGCCAGCAGCTTAAGTCCGGGGACTAGCGAGGCGCATACGCAGTATTTT.

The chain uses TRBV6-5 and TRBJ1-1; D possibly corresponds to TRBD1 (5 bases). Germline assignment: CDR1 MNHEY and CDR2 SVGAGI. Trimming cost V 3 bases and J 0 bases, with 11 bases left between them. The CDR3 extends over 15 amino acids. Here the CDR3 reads CASSYPGLLNTEAFF. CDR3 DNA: TGTGCCAGCAGTTATCCGGGGCTGTTGAACACTGAAGCTTTCTTT.

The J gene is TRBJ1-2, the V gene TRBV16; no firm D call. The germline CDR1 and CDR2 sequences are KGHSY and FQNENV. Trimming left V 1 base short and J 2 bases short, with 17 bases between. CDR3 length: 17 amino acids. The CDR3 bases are TGTGCCAGCAGCCAATATGGCGGGGAGGGCAGAAACTATGGCTACACCTTC. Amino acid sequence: CASSQYGGEGRNYGYTF.

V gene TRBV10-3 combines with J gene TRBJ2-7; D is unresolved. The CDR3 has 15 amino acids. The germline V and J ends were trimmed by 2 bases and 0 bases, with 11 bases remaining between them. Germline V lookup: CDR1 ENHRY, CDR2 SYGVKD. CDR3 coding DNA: TGTGCCATCAGTGAGGGTCCTGGCAGCTCCTACGAGCAGTACTTC. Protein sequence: CAISEGPGSSYEQYF.

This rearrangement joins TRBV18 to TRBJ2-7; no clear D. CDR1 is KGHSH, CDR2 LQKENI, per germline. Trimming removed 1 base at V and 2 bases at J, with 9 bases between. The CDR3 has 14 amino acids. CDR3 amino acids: CASSPLPWAYEQYF. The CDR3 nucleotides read TGTGCCAGCTCACCACTTCCCTGGGCCTACGAGCAGTACTTC. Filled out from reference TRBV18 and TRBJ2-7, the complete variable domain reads NAGVMQNPRHLVRRRGQEARLRCSPMKGHSHVYWYRQLPEEGLKFMVYLQKENIIDESGMPKERFSAEFPKEGPSILRIQQVVRGDSAAYFCASSPLPWAYEQYFGPGTRLTVT.

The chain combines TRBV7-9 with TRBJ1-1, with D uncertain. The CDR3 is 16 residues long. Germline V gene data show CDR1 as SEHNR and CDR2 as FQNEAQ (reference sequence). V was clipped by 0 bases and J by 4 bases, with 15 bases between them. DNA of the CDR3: TGTGCCAGCAGCTTAGCCCGGCTGAGGCGGTTCACTGAAGCTTTCTTT. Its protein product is CASSLARLRRFTEAFF.

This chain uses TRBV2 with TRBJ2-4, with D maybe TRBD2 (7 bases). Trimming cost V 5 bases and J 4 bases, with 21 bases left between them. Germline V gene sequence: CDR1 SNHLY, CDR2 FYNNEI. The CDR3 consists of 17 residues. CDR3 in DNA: TGTGCCAGCAGTACCATGGACGGGGGGCCATCAAAAAACATTCAGTACTTC. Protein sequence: CASSTMDGGPSKNIQYF.

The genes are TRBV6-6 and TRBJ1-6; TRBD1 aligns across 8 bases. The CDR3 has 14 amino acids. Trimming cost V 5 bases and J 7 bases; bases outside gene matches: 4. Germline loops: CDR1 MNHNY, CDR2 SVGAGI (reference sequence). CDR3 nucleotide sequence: TGTGCCAGCAGTCCGCGACAGGGGAATTCACCCCTCCACTTT. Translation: CASSPRQGNSPLHF.

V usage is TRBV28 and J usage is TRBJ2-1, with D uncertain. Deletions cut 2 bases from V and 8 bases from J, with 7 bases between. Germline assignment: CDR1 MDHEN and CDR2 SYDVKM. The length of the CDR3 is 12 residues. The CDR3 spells CASSLEHDEQFF. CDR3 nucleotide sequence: TGTGCCAGCAGTTTAGAGCATGATGAGCAGTTCTTC.

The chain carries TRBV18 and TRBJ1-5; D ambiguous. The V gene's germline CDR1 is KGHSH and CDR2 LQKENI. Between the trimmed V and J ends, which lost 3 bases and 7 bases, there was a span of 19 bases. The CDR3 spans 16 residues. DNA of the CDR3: TGTGCCAGCTCACCGAGGGATATCGGTTTCGGACAGCCCCAGCATTTT. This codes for CASSPRDIGFGQPQHF.

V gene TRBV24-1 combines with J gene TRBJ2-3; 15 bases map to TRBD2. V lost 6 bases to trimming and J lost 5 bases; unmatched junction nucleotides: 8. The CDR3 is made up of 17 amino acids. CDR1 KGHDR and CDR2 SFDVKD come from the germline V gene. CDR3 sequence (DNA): TGTGCCACCAGTCGAAGGACTAGCGGGGGGGAGGGAGATACGCAGTATTTT. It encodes CATSRRTSGGEGDTQYF.

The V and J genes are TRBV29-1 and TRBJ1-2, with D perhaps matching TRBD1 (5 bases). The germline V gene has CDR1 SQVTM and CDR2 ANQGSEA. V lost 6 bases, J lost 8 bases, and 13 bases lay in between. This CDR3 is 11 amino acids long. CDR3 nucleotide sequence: TGCAGCGTCCCGGGGCGGGACGGCTACACCTTC. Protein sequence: CSVPGRDGYTF.

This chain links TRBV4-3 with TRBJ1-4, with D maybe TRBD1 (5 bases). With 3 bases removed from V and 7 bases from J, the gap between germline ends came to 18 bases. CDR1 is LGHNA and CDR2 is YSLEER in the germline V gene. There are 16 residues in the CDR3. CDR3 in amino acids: CASSQRSGVGGEKLFF. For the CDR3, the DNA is TGCGCCAGCAGCCAGCGATCGGGGGTAGGCGGTGAAAAACTGTTTTTT.

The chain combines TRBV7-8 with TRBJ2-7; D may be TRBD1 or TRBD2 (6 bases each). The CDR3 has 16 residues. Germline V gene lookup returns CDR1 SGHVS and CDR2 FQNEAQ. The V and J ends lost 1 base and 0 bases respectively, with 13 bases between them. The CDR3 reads CASSLGGGLTSYEQYF. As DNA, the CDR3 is TGTGCCAGCAGCTTAGGAGGGGGGCTTACCTCCTACGAGCAGTACTTC.

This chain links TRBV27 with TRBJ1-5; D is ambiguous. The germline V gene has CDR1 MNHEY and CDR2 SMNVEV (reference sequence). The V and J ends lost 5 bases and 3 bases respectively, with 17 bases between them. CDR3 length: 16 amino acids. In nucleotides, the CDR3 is TGTGCCAGCAGTCCCCAATTCGGGTATGACAATCAGCCCCAGCATTTT. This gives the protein CASSPQFGYDNQPQHF.